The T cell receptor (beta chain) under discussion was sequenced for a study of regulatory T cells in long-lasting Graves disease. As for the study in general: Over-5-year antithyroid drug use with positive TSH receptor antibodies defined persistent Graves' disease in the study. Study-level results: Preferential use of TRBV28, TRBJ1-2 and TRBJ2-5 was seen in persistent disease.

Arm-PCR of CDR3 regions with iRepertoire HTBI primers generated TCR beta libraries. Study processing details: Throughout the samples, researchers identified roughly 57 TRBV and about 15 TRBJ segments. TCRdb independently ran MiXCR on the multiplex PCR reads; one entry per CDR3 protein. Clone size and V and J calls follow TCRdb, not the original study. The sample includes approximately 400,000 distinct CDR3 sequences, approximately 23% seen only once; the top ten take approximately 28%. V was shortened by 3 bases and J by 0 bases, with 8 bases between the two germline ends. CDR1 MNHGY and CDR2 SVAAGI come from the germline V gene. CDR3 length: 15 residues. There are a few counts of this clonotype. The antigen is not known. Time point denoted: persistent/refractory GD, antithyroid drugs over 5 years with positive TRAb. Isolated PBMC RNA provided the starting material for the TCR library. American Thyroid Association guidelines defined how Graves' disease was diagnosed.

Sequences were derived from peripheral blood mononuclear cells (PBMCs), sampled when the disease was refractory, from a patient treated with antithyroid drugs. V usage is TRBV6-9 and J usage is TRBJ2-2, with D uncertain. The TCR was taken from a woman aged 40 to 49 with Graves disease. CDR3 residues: CASSYRQPNTGELFF. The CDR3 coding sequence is TGTGCCAGCAGTTACCGGCAGCCGAACACCGGGGAGCTGTTTTTT.